This is a list of T cell receptor beta chains from one sample in a study of shared clonotypes between healthy human individuals. Profiled with immunoSEQ multiplex PCR; TCRdb holds only in-frame clones, not every one. The sample lists a few million clones, around nine tenths occurring once. The sequencing input was naive CD4+ T cells sorted from blood. These receptors all come from a young man in good health. The CDR3 runs from the conserved cysteine through the conserved F or W. D genes are given only for firm matches. Some rows have no size entry. The others give once, few or many, or a class for an expanded clone.

-	16	TRBV19	TRBJ2-2	-	TGTGCCAGTAGTATTTGGTCTGCAGGGAACACCGGGGAGCTGTTTTTT	CASSIWSAGNTGELFF
-	12	TRBV28	TRBJ1-2	-	TGTGCCAGCAGTACGACTAACTATGGCTACACCTTC	CASSTTNYGYTF
-	16	TRBV11-2	TRBJ2-7	-	TGTGCCAGCAGCCCTCGAGGGGCGGGGAGCTCCTACGAGCAGTACTTC	CASSPRGAGSSYEQYF
-	14	TRBV6-5	TRBJ1-4	-	TGTGCCAGCAGTTACTCGGGGCATGATGAAAAACTGTTTTTT	CASSYSGHDEKLFF
-	17	TRBV7-9	TRBJ2-6	TRBD1	TGTGCCAGCAGCTCGAACACTGGGGACAGCTTGAAGGACGTCCTGACTTTC	CASSSNTGDSLKDVLTF
-	18	TRBV5-1	TRBJ2-7	TRBD1	TGCGCCAGCAGCCCACAAGGACAGGGGATTTACCAAGCCTACGAGCAGTACTTC	CASSPQGQGIYQAYEQYF
-	14	TRBV6-5	TRBJ1-1	-	TGTGCCAGCAGACCTATTATACAGGGTATGGCAGCTTTCTTT	CASRPIIQGMAAFF
-	14	TRBV19	TRBJ2-7	TRBD1	TGTGCCACCAAGAGACAGGGATCCTCCTACGAGCAGTACTTC	CATKRQGSSYEQYF
-	13	TRBV5-1	TRBJ1-2	TRBD1	TGCGCCAGCAGCCCGGGACAGGGGCGTGGCTACACCTTC	CASSPGQGRGYTF
-	17	TRBV7-8	TRBJ1-5	TRBD1	TGTGCCAGCAGCCCGGGGACAGGGTCAAGAGGCAATCAGCCCCAGCATTTT	CASSPGTGSRGNQPQHF
-	15	TRBV5-6	TRBJ2-1	-	TGTGCCAGCAGCTTGATCCAGCCGAATTACAATGAGCAGTTCTTC	CASSLIQPNYNEQFF
-	19	TRBV4-1	TRBJ1-4	-	TGCGCCAGCAGCCAAACACCCACCGGCAGGGGAAGGGTGGGCGAAAAACTGTTTTTT	CASSQTPTGRGRVGEKLFF
-	14	TRBV19	TRBJ2-1	-	TGTGCCAGTAGTCCCGGGCAGAAATACAATGAGCAGTTCTTC	CASSPGQKYNEQFF
-	12	TRBV28	TRBJ2-5	-	TGTGCCAGCAGCCCCAGCCGGGAGACCCAGTACTTC	CASSPSRETQYF
-	11	TRBV20-1	TRBJ1-1	-	TGCAGTGCTACCCCCGGGGTCCGAGCTTTCTTT	CSATPGVRAFF
-	19	TRBV4-1	TRBJ2-1	TRBD2	TGCGCCAGCAGCCAAGAAACTAGCGGGGGGCACGGCTCCTACAATGAGCAGTTCTTC	CASSQETSGGHGSYNEQFF
-	14	TRBV5-1	TRBJ2-1	TRBD2	TGCGCCAGCTCCCGGACTAGCGGTTACAATGAGCAGTTCTTC	CASSRTSGYNEQFF
-	16	TRBV4-2	TRBJ2-5	-	TGTGCCAGCAGCTCACTTACCGGGTCCCCGCGGGAGACCCAGTACTTC	CASSSLTGSPRETQYF
-	14	TRBV6-1	TRBJ1-2	-	TGTGCCAGCAGACCGGGACACACTAACTATGGCTACACCTTC	CASRPGHTNYGYTF
-	13	TRBV25-1	TRBJ2-1	TRBD1	TGTGCCAGCAGGGATGCAGGGGGCTTGAAGCAGTTCTTC	CASRDAGGLKQFF
-	13	TRBV6-5	TRBJ1-1	TRBD1	TGTGCCAGCAGTTGGACAGGGCCCACTGAAGCTTTCTTT	CASSWTGPTEAFF
-	17	TRBV4-1	TRBJ1-6	-	TGCGCCAGCAGCGAGGACGTATGGAGCTCCTATAATTCACCCCTCCACTTT	CASSEDVWSSYNSPLHF
-	14	TRBV10-2	TRBJ1-4	TRBD1	TGCGCCAGCAGTGACGAGACAGGGGTTGAAAAACTGTTTTTT	CASSDETGVEKLFF
-	16	TRBV4-1	TRBJ1-5	-	TGCGCCAGCAGCCAAGATACAAGCTATAGCAATCAGCCCCAGCATTTT	CASSQDTSYSNQPQHF
-	14	TRBV5-1	TRBJ2-7	-	TGCGCCAGCAGCTTGGCCGGGGTGAACTACGAGCAGTACTTC	CASSLAGVNYEQYF
-	13	TRBV9	TRBJ1-1	-	TGTGCCAGCAGCGTTAGCAGGAACACTGAAGCTTTCTTT	CASSVSRNTEAFF
-	15	TRBV16	TRBJ1-1	TRBD1	TGTGCCAGCAGCCAATACGACAGGGGTGGAACTGAAGCTTTCTTT	CASSQYDRGGTEAFF
-	12	TRBV30	TRBJ2-7	-	TGTGCCTGGAAACAGGACAGCTACGAGCAGTACTTC	CAWKQDSYEQYF
-	15	TRBV19	TRBJ1-2	TRBD1	TGTGCCAGTAGTAAGGGACAGGAGCCCCCCTGGGGCTACACCTTC	CASSKGQEPPWGYTF
-	18	TRBV1	TRBJ1-5	-	TGCACCAGCAGCCAAGATCGACTGCTAGGGTGGCGCAATCAGCCCCAGCATTTT	CTSSQDRLLGWRNQPQHF
-	15	TRBV6-1	TRBJ2-7	TRBD1	TGTGCCAGCAGTGAAAAGGCAGGGGGCCCCTACGAGCAGTACTTC	CASSEKAGGPYEQYF
-	15	TRBV5-1	TRBJ1-2	-	TGCGCCAGCCAAAACGGGGACCCTTCGGGATATGGCTACACCTTC	CASQNGDPSGYGYTF
-	14	TRBV5-1	TRBJ2-1	TRBD1	TGCGCCAGCAGCTTGGGACAGGGCTTCAATGAGCAGTTCTTC	CASSLGQGFNEQFF
-	14	TRBV6-5	TRBJ2-7	TRBD2	TGTGCCAGCAGTTACTTTCCTGCGGGGGGCGAGCAGTACTTC	CASSYFPAGGEQYF
-	15	TRBV5-1	TRBJ2-7	-	TGCGCCAGCAGAGCCGGGACGGCGAGCTCCTACGAGCAGTACTTC	CASRAGTASSYEQYF
-	16	TRBV5-1	TRBJ2-7	TRBD2	TGCGCCAGCAGCTGGGCTGGGGCGGGAGGATCCTACGAGCAGTACTTC	CASSWAGAGGSYEQYF
-	15	TRBV18	TRBJ2-3	-	TGTGCCAGCTCACCAGTGGGAGCAAGCACAGATACGCAGTATTTT	CASSPVGASTDTQYF
-	14	TRBV6-1	TRBJ1-1	-	TGTGCCAGCAGTGATACAGGGTGGGACACTGAAGCTTTCTTT	CASSDTGWDTEAFF
-	16	TRBV7-9	TRBJ2-3	-	TGTGCCAGCAGCCTAGCTGCTAGCCTGATCACAGATACGCAGTATTTT	CASSLAASLITDTQYF
once	11	TRBV13	TRBJ2-5	-	TGTGCCAGCAGCTCTTCGGAGACCCAGTACTTC	CASSSSETQYF
-	15	TRBV5-1	TRBJ2-5	-	TGCGCCACCACGCGGACTGGGAATCGGGAAGAGACCCAGTACTTC	CATTRTGNREETQYF
-	12	TRBV28	TRBJ1-4	-	TGTGCCAGCAGTTTAAAAGGTGAAAAACTGTTTTTT	CASSLKGEKLFF
-	17	TRBV18	TRBJ2-6	-	TGTGCCAGCTCACCCGTGGTAGGGGACTCTGGGGCCAACGTCCTGACTTTC	CASSPVVGDSGANVLTF
-	17	TRBV18	TRBJ2-7	-	TGTGCCAGCTCACCGGGACAAGACTTTCCTACGGTCTACGAGCAGTACTTC	CASSPGQDFPTVYEQYF
-	14	TRBV11-2	TRBJ2-5	-	TGTGCCAGCAGCCCCCAAAGGGCTCAAGAGACCCAGTACTTC	CASSPQRAQETQYF
-	14	TRBV5-4	TRBJ2-7	-	TGTGCCAGCAGCTTGGGGTCAGCTCAGGTCCAGCAGTACTTC	CASSLGSAQVQQYF
-	17	TRBV25-1	TRBJ2-3	-	TGTGCCAGCAGTGCACTAGATACGTGGGGGGGCACAGATACGCAGTATTTT	CASSALDTWGGTDTQYF
-	14	TRBV18	TRBJ2-3	-	TGTGCCAGCTCACCCGGGGTGCAAACAGATACGCAGTATTTT	CASSPGVQTDTQYF
-	13	TRBV28	TRBJ1-2	-	TGTGCCAGCAGTTCCCTTTTGTCCTATGGCTACACCTTC	CASSSLLSYGYTF
-	14	TRBV2	TRBJ2-3	-	TGTGCCAGCAGCGTACAGGGTAACACAGATACGCAGTATTTT	CASSVQGNTDTQYF
-	15	TRBV7-9	TRBJ1-3	-	TGTGCCAGCAGCTTAGCGGGGAACTCTGGAAACACCATATATTTT	CASSLAGNSGNTIYF
-	18	TRBV14	TRBJ2-5	-	TGTGCCAGCAGCCAAGGGGCGTGGGGGGACGCAATACAAGAGACCCAGTACTTC	CASSQGAWGDAIQETQYF
-	15	TRBV6-5	TRBJ2-7	-	TGTGCCAGCAGTTACTCGACGGGGAACCGGTACGAGCAGTACTTC	CASSYSTGNRYEQYF